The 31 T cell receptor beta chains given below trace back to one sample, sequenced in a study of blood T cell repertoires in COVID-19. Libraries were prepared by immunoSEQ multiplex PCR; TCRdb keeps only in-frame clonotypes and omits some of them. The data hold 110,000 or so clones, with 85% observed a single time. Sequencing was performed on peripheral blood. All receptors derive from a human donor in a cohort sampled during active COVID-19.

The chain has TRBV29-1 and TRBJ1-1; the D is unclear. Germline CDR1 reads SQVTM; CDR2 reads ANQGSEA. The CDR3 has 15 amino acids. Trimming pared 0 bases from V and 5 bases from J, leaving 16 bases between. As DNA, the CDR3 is TGCAGCGTTGAAGATCAAAGGGAAGGGAGAACTGAAGCTTTCTTT. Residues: CSVEDQREGRTEAFF.

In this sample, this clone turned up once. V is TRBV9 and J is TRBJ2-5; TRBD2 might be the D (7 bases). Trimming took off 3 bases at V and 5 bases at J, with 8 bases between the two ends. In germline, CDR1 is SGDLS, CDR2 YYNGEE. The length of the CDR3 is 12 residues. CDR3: CASSEGGETQYF. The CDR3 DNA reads TGTGCCAGCAGCGAGGGGGGGGAGACCCAGTACTTC.

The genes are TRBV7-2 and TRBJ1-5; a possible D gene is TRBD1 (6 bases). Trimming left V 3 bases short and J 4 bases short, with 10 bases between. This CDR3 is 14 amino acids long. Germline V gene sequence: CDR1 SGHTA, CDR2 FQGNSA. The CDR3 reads CASSLSGENQPQHF. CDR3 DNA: TGTGCCAGCAGCTTGTCAGGGGAAAATCAGCCCCAGCATTTT. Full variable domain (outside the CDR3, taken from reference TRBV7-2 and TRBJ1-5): GAGVSQSPSNKVTEKGKDVELRCDPISGHTALYWYRQSLGQGLEFLIYFQGNSAPDKSGLPSDRFSAERTGGSVSTLTIQRTQQEDSAVYLCASSLSGENQPQHFGDGTRLSIL.

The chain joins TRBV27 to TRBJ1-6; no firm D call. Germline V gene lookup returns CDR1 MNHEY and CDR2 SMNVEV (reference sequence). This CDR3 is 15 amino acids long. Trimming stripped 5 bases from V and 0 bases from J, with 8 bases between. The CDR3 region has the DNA TGTGCCAGCAGTCCTAGCGGCTCCTATAATTCACCCCTCCACTTT. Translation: CASSPSGSYNSPLHF.

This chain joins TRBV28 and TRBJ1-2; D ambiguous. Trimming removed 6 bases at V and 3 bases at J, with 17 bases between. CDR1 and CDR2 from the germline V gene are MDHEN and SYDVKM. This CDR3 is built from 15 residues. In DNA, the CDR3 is TGTGCCAGCAGACCCTGGGAGGGAGGAGACTATGGCTACACCTTC. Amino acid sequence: CASRPWEGGDYGYTF.

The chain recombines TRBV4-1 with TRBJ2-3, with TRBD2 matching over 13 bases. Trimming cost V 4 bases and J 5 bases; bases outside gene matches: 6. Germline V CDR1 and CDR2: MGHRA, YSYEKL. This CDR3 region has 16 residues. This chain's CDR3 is CASSPRTSGGRDTQYF. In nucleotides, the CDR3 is TGCGCCAGCAGCCCCCGGACTAGCGGGGGCCGAGATACGCAGTATTTT.

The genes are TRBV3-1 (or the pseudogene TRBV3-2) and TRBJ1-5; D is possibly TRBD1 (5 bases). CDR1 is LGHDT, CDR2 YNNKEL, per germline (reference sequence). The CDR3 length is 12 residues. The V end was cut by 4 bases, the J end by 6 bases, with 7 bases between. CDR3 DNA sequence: TGTGCCAGCAGCCGGGGGGGTCAGCCCCAGCATTTT. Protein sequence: CASSRGGQPQHF.

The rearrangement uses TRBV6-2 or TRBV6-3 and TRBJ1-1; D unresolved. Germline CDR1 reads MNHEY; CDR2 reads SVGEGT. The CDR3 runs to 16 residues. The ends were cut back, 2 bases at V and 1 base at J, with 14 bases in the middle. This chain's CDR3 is CASSYGRPLRNTEAFF. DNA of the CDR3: TGTGCCAGCAGTTACGGGCGTCCCCTTAGGAACACTGAAGCTTTCTTT.

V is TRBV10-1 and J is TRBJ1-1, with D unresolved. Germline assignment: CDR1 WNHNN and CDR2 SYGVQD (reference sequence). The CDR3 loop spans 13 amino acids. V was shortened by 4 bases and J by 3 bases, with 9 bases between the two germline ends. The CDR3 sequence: CASSASVDTEAFF. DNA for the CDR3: TGCGCCAGCAGTGCATCAGTTGACACTGAAGCTTTCTTT.

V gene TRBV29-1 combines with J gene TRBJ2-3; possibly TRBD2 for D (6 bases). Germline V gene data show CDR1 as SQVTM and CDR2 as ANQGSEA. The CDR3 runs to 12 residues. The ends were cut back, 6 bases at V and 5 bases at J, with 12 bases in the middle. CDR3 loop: CSVAEGGDTQYF. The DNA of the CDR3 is TGCAGCGTCGCGGAGGGAGGAGATACGCAGTATTTT.

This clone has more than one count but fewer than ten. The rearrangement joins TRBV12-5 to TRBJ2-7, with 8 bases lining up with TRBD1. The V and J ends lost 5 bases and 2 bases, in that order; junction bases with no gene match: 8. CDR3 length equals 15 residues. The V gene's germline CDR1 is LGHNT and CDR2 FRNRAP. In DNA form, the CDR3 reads TGTGCTAGTGGTCTCGGACAGGGCGTCCCCTACGAGCAGTACTTC. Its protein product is CASGLGQGVPYEQYF.

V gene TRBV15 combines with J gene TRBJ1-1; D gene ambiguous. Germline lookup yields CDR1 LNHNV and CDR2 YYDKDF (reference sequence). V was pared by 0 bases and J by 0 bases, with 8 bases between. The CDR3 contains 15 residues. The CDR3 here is CATSRERRLNTEAFF. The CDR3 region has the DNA TGTGCCACCAGCAGAGAGAGGCGACTGAACACTGAAGCTTTCTTT.

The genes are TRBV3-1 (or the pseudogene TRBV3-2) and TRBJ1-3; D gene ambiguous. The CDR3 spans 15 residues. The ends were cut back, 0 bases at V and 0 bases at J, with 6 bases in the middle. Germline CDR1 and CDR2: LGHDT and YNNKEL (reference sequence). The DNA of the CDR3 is TGTGCCAGCAGCCAAGACAGTTTCTCTGGAAACACCATATATTTT. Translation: CASSQDSFSGNTIYF.

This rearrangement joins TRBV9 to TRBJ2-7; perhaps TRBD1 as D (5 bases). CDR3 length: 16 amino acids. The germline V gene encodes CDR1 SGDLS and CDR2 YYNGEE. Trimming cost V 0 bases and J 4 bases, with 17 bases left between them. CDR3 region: CASSVGQGSLEYEQYF. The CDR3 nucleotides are TGTGCCAGCAGCGTAGGGCAGGGCAGTCTGGAATACGAGCAGTACTTC. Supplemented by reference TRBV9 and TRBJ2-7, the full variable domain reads DSGVTQTPKHLITATGQRVTLRCSPRSGDLSVYWYQQSLDQGLQFLIQYYNGEERAKGNILERFSAQQFPDLHSELNLSSLELGDSALYFCASSVGQGSLEYEQYFGPGTRLTVT.

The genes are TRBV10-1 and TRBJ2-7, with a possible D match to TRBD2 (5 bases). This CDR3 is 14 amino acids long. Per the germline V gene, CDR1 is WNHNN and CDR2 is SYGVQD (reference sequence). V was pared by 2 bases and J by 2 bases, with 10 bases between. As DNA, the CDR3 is TGCGCCAGCAGTGAGGGACTCGGGGCCTACGAGCAGTACTTC. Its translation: CASSEGLGAYEQYF.

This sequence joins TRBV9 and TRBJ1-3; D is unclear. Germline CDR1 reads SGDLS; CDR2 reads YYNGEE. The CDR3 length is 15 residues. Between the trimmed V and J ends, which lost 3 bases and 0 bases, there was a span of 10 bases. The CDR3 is CASSAAIGSGNTIYF. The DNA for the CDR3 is TGTGCCAGCAGCGCCGCGATCGGCTCTGGAAACACCATATATTTT.

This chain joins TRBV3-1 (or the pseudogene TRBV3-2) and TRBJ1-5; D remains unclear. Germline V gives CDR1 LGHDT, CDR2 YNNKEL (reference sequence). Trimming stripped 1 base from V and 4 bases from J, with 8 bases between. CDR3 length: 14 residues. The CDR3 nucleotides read TGTGCCAGCAGCCAAGCTTCCTTGAATCAGCCCCAGCATTTT. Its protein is CASSQASLNQPQHF.

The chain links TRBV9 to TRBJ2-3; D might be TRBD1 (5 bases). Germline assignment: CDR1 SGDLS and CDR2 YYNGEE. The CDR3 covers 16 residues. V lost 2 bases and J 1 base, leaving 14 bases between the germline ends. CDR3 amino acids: CASSVRPRAGTDTQYF. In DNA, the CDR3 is TGTGCCAGCAGCGTTAGGCCCAGGGCTGGCACAGATACGCAGTATTTT.

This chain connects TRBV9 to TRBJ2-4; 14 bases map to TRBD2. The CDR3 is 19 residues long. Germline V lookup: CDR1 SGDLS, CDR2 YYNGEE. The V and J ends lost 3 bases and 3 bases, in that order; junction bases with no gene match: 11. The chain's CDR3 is CASSAEGLAGEVGKNIQYF. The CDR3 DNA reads TGTGCCAGCAGCGCCGAGGGACTAGCGGGGGAGGTGGGCAAAAACATTCAGTACTTC. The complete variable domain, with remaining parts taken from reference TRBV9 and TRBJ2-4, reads DSGVTQTPKHLITATGQRVTLRCSPRSGDLSVYWYQQSLDQGLQFLIQYYNGEERAKGNILERFSAQQFPDLHSELNLSSLELGDSALYFCASSAEGLAGEVGKNIQYFGAGTRLSVL.

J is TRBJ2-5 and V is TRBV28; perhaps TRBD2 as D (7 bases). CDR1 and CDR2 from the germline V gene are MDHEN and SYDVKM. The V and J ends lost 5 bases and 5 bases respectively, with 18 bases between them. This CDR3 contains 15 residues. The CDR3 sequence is CASSTPSGGRETQYF. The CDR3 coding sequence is TGTGCCAGCAGTACCCCTTCGGGGGGCCGGGAGACCCAGTACTTC. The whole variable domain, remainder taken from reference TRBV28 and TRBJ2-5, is DVKVTQSSRYLVKRTGEKVFLECVQDMDHENMFWYRQDPGLGLRLIYFSYDVKMKEKGDIPEGYSVSREKKERFSLILESASTNQTSMYLCASSTPSGGRETQYFGPGTRLLVL.

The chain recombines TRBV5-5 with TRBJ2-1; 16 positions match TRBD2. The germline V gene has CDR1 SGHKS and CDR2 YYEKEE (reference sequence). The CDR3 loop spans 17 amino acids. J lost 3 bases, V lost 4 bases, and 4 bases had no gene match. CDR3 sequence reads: CASSPGTSGGVYNEQFF. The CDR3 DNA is TGTGCCAGCAGCCCAGGGACTAGCGGGGGGGTCTACAATGAGCAGTTCTTC.

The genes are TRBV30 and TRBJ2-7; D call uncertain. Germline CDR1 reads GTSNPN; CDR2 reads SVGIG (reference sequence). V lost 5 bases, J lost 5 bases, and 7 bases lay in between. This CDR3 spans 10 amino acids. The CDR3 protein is CAWASDEQYF. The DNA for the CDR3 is TGTGCCTGGGCTTCAGACGAGCAGTACTTC.

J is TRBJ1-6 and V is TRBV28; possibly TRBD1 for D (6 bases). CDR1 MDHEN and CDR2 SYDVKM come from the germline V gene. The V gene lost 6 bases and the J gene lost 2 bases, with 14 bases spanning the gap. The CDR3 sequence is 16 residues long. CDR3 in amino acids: CASRYPGDPYNSPLHF. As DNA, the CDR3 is TGTGCCAGCAGGTATCCAGGGGATCCCTATAATTCACCCCTCCACTTT.

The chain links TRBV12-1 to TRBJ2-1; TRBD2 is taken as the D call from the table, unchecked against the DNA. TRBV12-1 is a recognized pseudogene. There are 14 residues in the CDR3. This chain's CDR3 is CASRRTSSYNEQFF. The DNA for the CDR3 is TGTGCCAGCAGAAGAACTAGCTCCTACAATGAGCAGTTCTTC.

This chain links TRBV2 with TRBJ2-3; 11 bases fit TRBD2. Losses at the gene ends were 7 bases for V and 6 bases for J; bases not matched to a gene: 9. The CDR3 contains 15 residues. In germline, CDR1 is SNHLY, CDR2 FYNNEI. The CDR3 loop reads CASKGTSGLSDTQYF. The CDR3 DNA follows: TGTGCCAGCAAGGGGACTAGCGGTCTTTCCGATACGCAGTATTTT.

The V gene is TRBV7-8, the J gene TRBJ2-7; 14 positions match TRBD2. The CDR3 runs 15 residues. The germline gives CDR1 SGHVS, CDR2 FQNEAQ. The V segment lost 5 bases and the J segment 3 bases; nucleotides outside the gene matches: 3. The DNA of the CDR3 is TGTGCCAGCAGCCTGGGACTAGCGGGGGACTACGAGCAGTACTTC. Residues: CASSLGLAGDYEQYF. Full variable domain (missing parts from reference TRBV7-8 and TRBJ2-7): GAGVSQSPRYKVAKRGQDVALRCDPISGHVSLFWYQQALGQGPEFLTYFQNEAQLDKSGLPSDRFFAERPEGSVSTLKIQRTQQEDSAVYLCASSLGLAGDYEQYFGPGTRLTVT.

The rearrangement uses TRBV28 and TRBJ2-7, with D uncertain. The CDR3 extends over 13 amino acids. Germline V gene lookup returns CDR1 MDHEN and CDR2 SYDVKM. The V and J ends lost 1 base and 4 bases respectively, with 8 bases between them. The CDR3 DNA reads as TGTGCCAGCAGTTTATATTCTAAGTACGAGCAGTACTTC. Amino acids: CASSLYSKYEQYF.

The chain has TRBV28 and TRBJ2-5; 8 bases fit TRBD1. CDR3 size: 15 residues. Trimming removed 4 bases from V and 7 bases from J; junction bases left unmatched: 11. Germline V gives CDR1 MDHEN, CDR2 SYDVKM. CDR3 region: CASSYIGTGPVTQYF. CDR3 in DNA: TGTGCCAGCAGTTATATCGGGACAGGTCCTGTGACCCAGTACTTC. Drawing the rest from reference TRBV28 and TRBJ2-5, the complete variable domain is DVKVTQSSRYLVKRTGEKVFLECVQDMDHENMFWYRQDPGLGLRLIYFSYDVKMKEKGDIPEGYSVSREKKERFSLILESASTNQTSMYLCASSYIGTGPVTQYFGPGTRLLVL.

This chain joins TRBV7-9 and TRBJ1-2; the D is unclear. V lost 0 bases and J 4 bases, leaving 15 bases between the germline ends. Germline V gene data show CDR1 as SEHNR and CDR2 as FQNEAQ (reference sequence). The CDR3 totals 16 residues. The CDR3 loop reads CASSLALGGSAYGYTF. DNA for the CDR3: TGTGCCAGCAGCTTAGCGCTTGGTGGCAGTGCCTATGGCTACACCTTC. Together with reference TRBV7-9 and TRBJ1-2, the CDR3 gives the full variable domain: DTGVSQNPRHKITKRGQNVTFRCDPISEHNRLYWYRQTLGQGPEFLTYFQNEAQLEKSRLLSDRFSAERPKGSFSTLEIQRTEQGDSAMYLCASSLALGGSAYGYTFGSGTRLTVV.

CDR3 DNA: TGTGCCAGCAGCTTGTGGAGAGGGAATGAGCAGTTCTTC. This sequence encodes CASSLWRGNEQFF. This chain connects TRBV5-8 to TRBJ2-1, with D perhaps matching TRBD2 (5 bases). Germline V gives CDR1 SGHTS, CDR2 YDEGEE. This CDR3 comprises 13 residues. Trimming removed 1 base at V and 7 bases at J, with 9 bases between.

The CDR3 sequence: CASKLVAPFESYNEQFF. The CDR3 region has the DNA TGCGCCAGCAAGTTAGTAGCCCCATTTGAGTCCTACAATGAGCAGTTCTTC. V and J are TRBV5-1 and TRBJ2-1; D gene uncertain. Germline values: CDR1 SGHRS, CDR2 YFSETQ. The length of the CDR3 is 17 residues. With 6 bases removed from V and 1 base from J, the gap between germline ends came to 20 bases.